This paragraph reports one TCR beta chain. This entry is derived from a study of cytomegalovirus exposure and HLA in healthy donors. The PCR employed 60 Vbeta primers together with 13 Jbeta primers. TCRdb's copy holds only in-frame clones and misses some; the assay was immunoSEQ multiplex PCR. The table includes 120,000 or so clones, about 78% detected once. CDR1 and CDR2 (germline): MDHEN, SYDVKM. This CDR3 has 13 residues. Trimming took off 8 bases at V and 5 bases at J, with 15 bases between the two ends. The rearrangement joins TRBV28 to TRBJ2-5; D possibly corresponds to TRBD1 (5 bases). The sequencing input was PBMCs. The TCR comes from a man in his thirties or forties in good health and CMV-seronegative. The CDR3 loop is CASGWQGQETQYF. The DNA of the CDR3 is TGTGCCAGCGGGTGGCAGGGCCAGGAGACCCAGTACTTC.